These 7 T cell receptor beta chains originate from one sample sequenced in a study of T cell responses to AZD1222 COVID-19 vaccine. The method was immunoSEQ multiplex PCR; TCRdb's version includes in-frame clones alone and lacks a portion of them. This table has over 120,000 clones, 92% appearing once. The source material was peripheral blood, sampled on day 0 of AZD1222 vaccination. All receptors come from an adult in good health.

Written as DNA, the CDR3 is TGTGCCACCAGTGATTTGGCAGGAAAAGCTTTCTTT. This gives the protein CATSDLAGKAFF. V usage is TRBV24-1 and J usage is TRBJ1-1; the D is unclear. V lost 0 bases and J lost 9, with 7 bases in between. Looked up from germline, CDR1 is KGHDR and CDR2 is SFDVKD. This CDR3 region has 12 residues.

The chain recombines TRBV6-5 with TRBJ1-4; 7 bases map to TRBD1. The CDR3 length is 15 residues. J lost 3 bases, V lost 7 bases, and 8 bases had no gene match. Germline CDR1 reads MNHEY; CDR2 reads SVGAGI. The CDR3 is CASKGAAPANEKLFF. In DNA form, the CDR3 reads TGTGCCAGCAAGGGGGCCGCCCCGGCTAATGAAAAACTGTTTTTT.

This clone was seen at least ten times. V usage is TRBV7-3 and J usage is TRBJ2-1, with D possibly being TRBD2 (6 bases). V was pared by 5 bases and J by 0 bases, with 20 bases between. There are 18 residues in the CDR3. CDR1 is SGHTA, CDR2 FQGTGA, per germline. The CDR3 here is CASSAVLFGGSSYNEQFF. DNA for the CDR3: TGTGCCAGCAGCGCGGTATTATTCGGGGGTAGCTCCTACAATGAGCAGTTCTTC.

The CDR3 region is CSASWANEQYF. CDR3 DNA sequence: TGCAGTGCTAGCTGGGCAAACGAGCAGTACTTC. V usage is TRBV20-1 and J usage is TRBJ2-7; D ambiguous. This CDR3 is built from 11 residues. Trimming left V 3 bases short and J 5 bases short, with 8 bases between. CDR1 and CDR2 (germline): DFQATT, SNEGSKA (reference sequence).

The chain couples TRBV10-1 to TRBJ2-7, with D perhaps TRBD1 (6 bases). Per the germline V gene, CDR1 is WNHNN and CDR2 is SYGVQD (reference sequence). This CDR3 spans 15 amino acids. Trimming took off 1 base at V and 4 bases at J, with 14 bases between the two ends. CDR3 in DNA: TGCGCCAGCAGTGAGTTCCGGACAGCGAGATACGAGCAGTACTTC. Translated: CASSEFRTARYEQYF.

The rearrangement joins TRBV19 to TRBJ1-6, with TRBD1 matching over 9 bases. V lost 6 bases and J lost 9; bases outside the gene matches: 6. Germline lookup yields CDR1 LNHDA and CDR2 SQIVND (reference sequence). The CDR3 has 14 residues. CDR3 amino acids: CASRPGQGRSPLHF. The CDR3 nucleotides are TGTGCCAGTAGACCGGGACAGGGACGTTCACCCCTCCACTTT.

The J gene is TRBJ1-2, the V gene TRBV4-2; 8 bases are shared with TRBD1. Per germline, CDR1 LGHNA and CDR2 YNFKEQ. The CDR3 length is 15 residues. Unmatched junction bases numbered 4, after V lost 2 bases and J lost 2 bases. The CDR3 nucleotides read TGTGCCAGCAGCCAACAGAACAGGGGGAACTATGGCTACACCTTC. Protein: CASSQQNRGNYGYTF.